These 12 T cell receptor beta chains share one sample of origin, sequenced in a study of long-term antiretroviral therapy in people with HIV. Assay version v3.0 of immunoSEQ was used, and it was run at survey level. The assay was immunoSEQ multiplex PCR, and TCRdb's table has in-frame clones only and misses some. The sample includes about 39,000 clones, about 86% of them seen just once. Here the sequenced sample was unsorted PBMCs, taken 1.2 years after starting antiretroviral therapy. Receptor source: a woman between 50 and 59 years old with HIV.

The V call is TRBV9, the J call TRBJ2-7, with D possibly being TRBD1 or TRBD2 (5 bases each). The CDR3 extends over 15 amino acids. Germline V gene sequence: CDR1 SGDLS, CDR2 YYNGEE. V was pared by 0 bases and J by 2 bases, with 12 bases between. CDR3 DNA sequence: TGTGCCAGCAGCGTAGCTATCGGGACCACCTACGAGCAGTACTTC. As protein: CASSVAIGTTYEQYF. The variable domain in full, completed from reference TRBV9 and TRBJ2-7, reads DSGVTQTPKHLITATGQRVTLRCSPRSGDLSVYWYQQSLDQGLQFLIQYYNGEERAKGNILERFSAQQFPDLHSELNLSSLELGDSALYFCASSVAIGTTYEQYFGPGTRLTVT.

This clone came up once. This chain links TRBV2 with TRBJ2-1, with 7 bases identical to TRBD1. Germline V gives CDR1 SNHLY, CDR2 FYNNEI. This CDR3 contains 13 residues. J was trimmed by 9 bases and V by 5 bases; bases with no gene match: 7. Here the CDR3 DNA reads TGTGCCAGCAGTTGGGACAGAAGATCTGAGCAGTTCTTC. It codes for CASSWDRRSEQFF.

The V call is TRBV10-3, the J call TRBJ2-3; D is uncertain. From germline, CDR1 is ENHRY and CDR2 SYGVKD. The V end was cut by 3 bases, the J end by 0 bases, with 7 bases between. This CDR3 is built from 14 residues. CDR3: CAISDQASTDTQYF. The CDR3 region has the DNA TGTGCCATCAGTGACCAGGCTAGCACAGATACGCAGTATTTT.

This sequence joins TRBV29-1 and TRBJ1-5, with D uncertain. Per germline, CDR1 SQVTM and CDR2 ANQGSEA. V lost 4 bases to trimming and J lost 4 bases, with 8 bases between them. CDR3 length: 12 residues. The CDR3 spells CSVGELNQPQHF. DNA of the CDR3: TGCAGCGTTGGGGAGCTAAATCAGCCCCAGCATTTT.

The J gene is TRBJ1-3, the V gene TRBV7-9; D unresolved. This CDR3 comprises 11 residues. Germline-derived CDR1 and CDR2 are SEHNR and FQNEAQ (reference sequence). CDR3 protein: CAGEVGNTIYF. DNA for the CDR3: TGTGCTGGGGAGGTCGGAAACACCATATATTTT.

The CDR3 sequence is CASSRGQPQHF. The CDR3 nucleotides are TGTGCCAGCAGCCGCGGTCAGCCCCAGCATTTT. The rearrangement links TRBV6-6 to TRBJ1-5; D remains unclear. V was shortened by 6 bases and J by 6 bases, with 6 bases between the two germline ends. The CDR3 is 11 amino acids. Germline lookup yields CDR1 MNHNY and CDR2 SVGAGI (reference sequence).

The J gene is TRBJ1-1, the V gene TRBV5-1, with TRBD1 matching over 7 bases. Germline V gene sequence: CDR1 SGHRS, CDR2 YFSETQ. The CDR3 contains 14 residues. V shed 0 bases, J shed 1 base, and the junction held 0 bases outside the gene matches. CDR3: CASSLEGANTEAFF. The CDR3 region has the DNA TGCGCCAGCAGCTTGGAGGGGGCGAACACTGAAGCTTTCTTT.

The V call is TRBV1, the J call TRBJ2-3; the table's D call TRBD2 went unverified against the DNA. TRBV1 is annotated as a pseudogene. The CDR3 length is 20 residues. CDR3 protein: CTSSQPGTSGGTTSTDTQYF. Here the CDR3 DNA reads TGCACCAGCAGCCAACCCGGGACTAGCGGGGGGACTACTAGCACAGATACGCAGTATTTT.

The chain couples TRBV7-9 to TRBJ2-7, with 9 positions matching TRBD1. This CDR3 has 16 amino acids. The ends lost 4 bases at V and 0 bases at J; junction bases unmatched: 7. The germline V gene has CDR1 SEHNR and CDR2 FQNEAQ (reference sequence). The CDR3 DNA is TGTGCCAGCAGCTACTCAACAGGGGGCCGCTCCTACGAGCAGTACTTC. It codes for CASSYSTGGRSYEQYF.

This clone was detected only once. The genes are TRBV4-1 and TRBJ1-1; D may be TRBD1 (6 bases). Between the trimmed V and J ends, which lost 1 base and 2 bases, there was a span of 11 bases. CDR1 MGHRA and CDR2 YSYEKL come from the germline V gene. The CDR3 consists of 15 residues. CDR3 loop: CASSQGVQGNTEAFF. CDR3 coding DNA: TGCGCCAGCAGCCAAGGGGTACAGGGAAACACTGAAGCTTTCTTT.

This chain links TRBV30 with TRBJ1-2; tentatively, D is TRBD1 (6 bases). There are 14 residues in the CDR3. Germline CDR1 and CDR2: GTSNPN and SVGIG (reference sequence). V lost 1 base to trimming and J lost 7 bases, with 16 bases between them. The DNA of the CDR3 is TGTGCCTGGAGTGCTAACAGGGACGGCTTTGGCTACACCTTC. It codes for CAWSANRDGFGYTF. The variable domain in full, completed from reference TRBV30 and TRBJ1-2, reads SQTIHQWPATLVQPVGSPLSLECTVEGTSNPNLYWYRQAAGRGLQLLFYSVGIGQISSEVPQNLSASRPQDRQFILSSKKLLLSDSGFYLCAWSANRDGFGYTFGSGTRLTVV.

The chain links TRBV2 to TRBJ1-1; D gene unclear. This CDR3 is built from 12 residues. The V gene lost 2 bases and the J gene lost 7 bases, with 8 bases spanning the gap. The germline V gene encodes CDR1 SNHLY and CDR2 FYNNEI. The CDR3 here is CASSERSFEAFF. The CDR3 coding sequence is TGTGCCAGCAGTGAAAGGAGTTTTGAAGCTTTCTTT.